This T cell receptor beta chain was obtained from a study of blood T cells in healthy people across ages. J was trimmed by 5 bases and V by 3 bases; bases with no gene match: 6. The CDR3 consists of 14 residues. Germline CDR1 reads DFQATT; CDR2 reads SNEGSKA (reference sequence). Combining a sample-barcoded 5' primer with a J-beta primer mix, a second PCR ran for roughly 6 to 12 cycles. TCRdb re-called the 5' RACE reads through MiXCR, storing one row per CDR3 protein. The sample lists 550,000 to 600,000 distinct CDR3 sequences; approximately 30% were seen once. This receptor was identified in a woman between 70 and 85 years old in good health. Material: blood. The chain joins TRBV20-1 to TRBJ1-4; 7 bases match TRBD1. The CDR3 protein is CSASRQGRNEKLFF. Written as DNA, the CDR3 is TGCAGTGCTAGCAGACAGGGTAGGAATGAAAAACTGTTTTTT.